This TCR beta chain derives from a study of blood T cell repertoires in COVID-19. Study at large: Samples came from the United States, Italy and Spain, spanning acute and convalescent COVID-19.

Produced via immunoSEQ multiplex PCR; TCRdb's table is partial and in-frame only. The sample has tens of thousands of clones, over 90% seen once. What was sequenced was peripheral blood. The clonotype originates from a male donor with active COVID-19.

CDR3 in amino acids: CASSLHRDTSYEQYF. CDR3 in DNA: TGTGCCAGCAGCTTACACCGGGACACATCCTACGAGCAGTACTTC. This chain uses TRBV7-2 with TRBJ2-7, with D maybe TRBD1 (6 bases). The CDR3 consists of 15 residues. CDR1 is SGHTA and CDR2 is FQGNSA in the germline V gene. Between the trimmed V and J ends, which lost 2 bases and 1 base, there was a span of 12 bases.